The 9 T cell receptor beta chains in this list originate from one sample, sequenced in a study of cytomegalovirus exposure and HLA in healthy donors. 13 Jbeta primers and 60 Vbeta primers were used for the PCR. Repertoires were generated with immunoSEQ multiplex PCR, while TCRdb's copy carries only in-frame clones and drops some. The sample includes 55,000 to 65,000 clones, about 69% of them seen just once. Sequenced input: PBMCs. These TCRs come from a man in his thirties or forties in good health and CMV-seropositive.

The V call is TRBV27, the J call TRBJ2-7; 9 bases align to TRBD1. Germline V lookup: CDR1 MNHEY, CDR2 SMNVEV (reference sequence). V lost 4 bases, J lost 0 bases, and 10 bases stayed unmatched. This CDR3 has 17 amino acids. The CDR3 DNA reads TGTGCCAGCAGTTCACACGGACAGGGGTCCTACTCCTACGAGCAGTACTTC. This translates into CASSSHGQGSYSYEQYF.

The J gene is TRBJ2-7, the V gene TRBV12-1; the D call of TRBD1 is as the table states it, not checked on the DNA. TRBV12-1 corresponds to a pseudogene. This CDR3 spans 16 amino acids. CDR3 sequence (DNA): TGTGCCAGCAGCCGGTTCCCGGGGACAGATTCCTACGAGCAGTACTTC. Residues: CASSRFPGTDSYEQYF.

The chain employs TRBV19 and TRBJ2-5; 8 bases align to TRBD2. The CDR3 covers 14 residues. V lost 2 bases, J lost 5 bases, and 4 bases stayed unmatched. CDR1 is LNHDA and CDR2 is SQIVND in the germline V gene (reference sequence). The CDR3 DNA follows: TGTGCCAGTAGTATAAGCGGGGGCGAGGAGACCCAGTACTTC. It is translated as CASSISGGEETQYF.

This chain joins TRBV2 and TRBJ1-1; D perhaps matches TRBD1 (6 bases). V lost 3 bases and J 1 base, leaving 12 bases between the germline ends. Germline V gene sequence: CDR1 SNHLY, CDR2 FYNNEI. The CDR3 extends over 15 amino acids. CDR3 sequence: CASSELTGQNTEAFF. Here the CDR3 DNA reads TGTGCCAGCAGTGAGCTGACAGGTCAGAACACTGAAGCTTTCTTT.

This chain links TRBV29-1 with TRBJ2-5; 15 bases fit TRBD2. Matching the DNA end better, TRBJ2-7 makes the J call doubtful. There are 16 residues in the CDR3. Germline CDR1 SQVTM, CDR2 ANQGSEA. CDR3 sequence: CSGTGTSGGLPYEQYF. The CDR3 DNA reads as TGCAGCGGCACCGGGACTAGCGGGGGGCTACCCTACGAGCAGTACTTC.

The chain couples TRBV6-1 to TRBJ1-5; TRBD1 matches at 7 bases. The germline CDR1 and CDR2 sequences are MNHNS and SASEGT. The CDR3 length is 15 residues. The V and J ends lost 6 bases and 0 bases, in that order; junction bases with no gene match: 5. The CDR3 here is CASSLQGNSNQPQHF. DNA for the CDR3: TGTGCCAGCAGCCTACAGGGGAATAGCAATCAGCCCCAGCATTTT.

The chain carries TRBV10-3 and TRBJ2-1; TRBD2 might be the D (5 bases). The germline CDR1 and CDR2 sequences are ENHRY and SYGVKD. With 8 bases removed from V and 8 bases from J, the gap between germline ends came to 16 bases. The CDR3 is 13 residues long. CDR3 region: CAISNGSDHEQFF. The CDR3 coding sequence is TGTGCCATCTCTAATGGGAGCGATCATGAGCAGTTCTTC.

This rearrangement joins TRBV7-2 to TRBJ2-1; no definite D call. The V end was cut by 4 bases, the J end by 7 bases, with 8 bases between. The CDR3 consists of 12 residues. Germline loops: CDR1 SGHTA, CDR2 FQGNSA. The CDR3 loop is CASSSNLNEQFF. The CDR3 nucleotides are TGTGCCAGCAGCTCCAACTTAAATGAGCAGTTCTTC.

This clone was detected a few times. The chain is built from TRBV6-5 and TRBJ1-1; D may be TRBD1 (5 bases). The V and J ends lost 4 bases and 1 base respectively, with 7 bases between them. Germline V gene sequence: CDR1 MNHEY, CDR2 SVGAGI. CDR3 size: 13 residues. In DNA form, the CDR3 reads TGTGCCAGCAGTTTTCAGGGGAACACTGAAGCTTTCTTT. The encoded protein is CASSFQGNTEAFF.